These 14 T cell receptor beta chains share one sample of origin, sequenced in a study of blood T cell repertoires in COVID-19. Clones were sequenced by immunoSEQ multiplex PCR, and TCRdb holds only the in-frame ones, with some missing. The sample holds roughly 70,000 clones, about 88% seen once. Sequenced sample: peripheral blood. All receptors come from a man between 65 and 85 years old with acute or convalescent COVID-19.

This chain links TRBV20-1 with TRBJ2-1, with D unresolved. CDR3 size: 11 residues. CDR1 DFQATT and CDR2 SNEGSKA come from the germline V gene (reference sequence). In DNA, the CDR3 is TGCAGCGTCGACTTTTACAATGAGCAGTTCTTC. This codes for CSVDFYNEQFF.

CDR3 sequence reads: CASSPGTVDNEQFF. CDR3 bases: TGTGCCAGCAGCCCCGGGACAGTCGACAATGAGCAGTTCTTC. The chain has TRBV7-9 and TRBJ2-1, with 7 nucleotides matching TRBD1. With 5 bases clipped from V and 5 bases from J, the junction kept 6 bases outside the gene matches. This CDR3 region has 14 residues. Germline CDR1 is SEHNR and CDR2 is FQNEAQ (reference sequence).

V and J are TRBV11-1 and TRBJ2-1; 11 positions match TRBD2. The germline gives CDR1 SGHAT, CDR2 FQDESV (reference sequence). V was clipped by 5 bases and J by 8 bases; unmatched bases: 11. The CDR3 consists of 16 residues. This CDR3 is CASSPGGTSGFDEQFF. CDR3 in DNA: TGTGCCAGCAGCCCCGGAGGGACTAGCGGATTCGATGAGCAGTTCTTC. Full variable domain (outside the CDR3, taken from reference TRBV11-1 and TRBJ2-1): EAEVAQSPRYKITEKSQAVAFWCDPISGHATLYWYRQILGQGPELLVQFQDESVVDDSQLPKDRFSAERLKGVDSTLKIQPAELGDSAMYLCASSPGGTSGFDEQFFGPGTRLTVL.

The chain links TRBV19 to TRBJ1-2, with TRBD1 matching 9 bases. The V gene's germline CDR1 is LNHDA and CDR2 SQIVND (reference sequence). V shed 7 bases and J 6 bases; nucleotides not matched to a gene: 9. This CDR3 is 14 amino acids long. The CDR3 loop is CASIPGTGTNGYTF. The CDR3 region has the DNA TGTGCCAGTATCCCCGGGACAGGGACGAATGGCTACACCTTC. Drawing the rest from reference TRBV19 and TRBJ1-2, the complete variable domain is DGGITQSPKYLFRKEGQNVTLSCEQNLNHDAMYWYRQDPGQGLRLIYYSQIVNDFQKGDIAEGYSVSREKKESFPLTVTSAQKNPTAFYLCASIPGTGTNGYTFGSGTRLTVV.

This clone has just a few counts. The chain combines TRBV28 with TRBJ2-1, with D possibly matching TRBD2 (6 bases). CDR1 is MDHEN and CDR2 is SYDVKM in the germline V gene. The CDR3 totals 12 residues. V was clipped by 4 bases and J by 9 bases, with 10 bases between them. The CDR3 loop reads CASSSGVTEQFF. The CDR3 region has the DNA TGTGCCAGCAGTTCGGGGGTGACTGAGCAGTTCTTC.

The chain is built from TRBV5-1 and TRBJ1-2, with 11 bases identical to TRBD1. The V and J ends lost 1 base and 10 bases, in that order; junction bases with no gene match: 6. The CDR3 contains 14 residues. CDR1 is SGHRS and CDR2 is YFSETQ in the germline V gene. CDR3 nucleotides: TGCGCCAGCAGCTTGTCCGGGACAGGGGGACTCTACACCTTC. This translates into CASSLSGTGGLYTF.

The rearrangement uses TRBV6-5 and TRBJ1-4, with D possibly being TRBD1 (5 bases). Per germline, CDR1 MNHEY and CDR2 SVGAGI. Trimming took 6 bases from V and 0 from J, leaving 11 bases between them. The CDR3 has 15 amino acids. The CDR3 DNA reads as TGTGCCAGCAGGTCGGGAGGGGCAACTAATGAAAAACTGTTTTTT. Amino acid sequence: CASRSGGATNEKLFF.

The chain couples TRBV5-4 to TRBJ1-1; tentatively, D is TRBD1 (6 bases). This CDR3 spans 14 amino acids. From germline, CDR1 is SGHNT and CDR2 YYREEE (reference sequence). V gave up 4 bases and J gave up 4 bases, with 14 bases separating them. Written as DNA, the CDR3 is TGTGCCAGCAGCGTACAGGGTGGGGGCACTGAAGCTTTCTTT. Its protein is CASSVQGGGTEAFF.

The rearrangement uses TRBV30 and TRBJ1-1; D not resolved. Germline V lookup: CDR1 GTSNPN, CDR2 SVGIG (reference sequence). The CDR3 loop spans 12 amino acids. Trimming removed 3 bases at V and 7 bases at J, with 12 bases between. The CDR3 sequence: CAWSVGVVEAFF. The CDR3 DNA is TGTGCCTGGAGCGTCGGGGTTGTTGAAGCTTTCTTT.

V gene TRBV4-3 combines with J gene TRBJ1-1; maybe TRBD1 (5 bases). This CDR3 has 16 amino acids. Trimming stripped 1 base from V and 5 bases from J, with 17 bases between. The germline gives CDR1 LGHNA, CDR2 YSLEER. The CDR3 loop is CASSQAVSGSGTEAFF. DNA of the CDR3: TGCGCCAGCAGCCAAGCCGTCTCAGGGTCAGGGACTGAAGCTTTCTTT.

The chain uses TRBV9 and TRBJ1-2, with D possibly matching TRBD1 (5 bases). V dropped 4 bases and J dropped 8 bases, with 12 bases sitting between them. Germline loops: CDR1 SGDLS, CDR2 YYNGEE. The CDR3 extends over 12 amino acids. The CDR3 bases are TGTGCCAGCAGCCCCCCCACAGGCGGCTACACCTTC. Its protein product is CASSPPTGGYTF.

This chain joins TRBV19 and TRBJ1-6; D gene uncertain. V was trimmed by 5 bases and J by 1 base, leaving 9 bases between them. Germline V gives CDR1 LNHDA, CDR2 SQIVND (reference sequence). This CDR3 contains 15 residues. The CDR3 nucleotides read TGTGCCAGTAGTCAGGTGGATTCCTATAATTCACCCCTCCACTTT. This codes for CASSQVDSYNSPLHF. Together with reference TRBV19 and TRBJ1-6, the CDR3 gives the full variable domain: DGGITQSPKYLFRKEGQNVTLSCEQNLNHDAMYWYRQDPGQGLRLIYYSQIVNDFQKGDIAEGYSVSREKKESFPLTVTSAQKNPTAFYLCASSQVDSYNSPLHFGNGTRLTVT.

Sample share makes this clone medium-sized. The genes are TRBV6-5 and TRBJ1-5; D is uncertain. Germline lookup yields CDR1 MNHEY and CDR2 SVGAGI. The V end was cut by 6 bases, the J end by 9 bases, with 18 bases between. The CDR3 is 14 amino acids. The CDR3 sequence: CASRPAGALRPQHF. The CDR3 DNA follows: TGTGCCAGCAGGCCTGCGGGCGCGCTGAGGCCCCAGCATTTT.

This chain connects TRBV19 to TRBJ1-5, with a possible D match to TRBD1 (5 bases). Germline V gene data show CDR1 as LNHDA and CDR2 as SQIVND (reference sequence). Trimming removed 1 base at V and 2 bases at J, with 12 bases between. The CDR3 has 16 amino acids. The CDR3 is CASSIGLGGGNQPQHF. In nucleotides, the CDR3 is TGTGCCAGTAGTATAGGACTTGGGGGGGGCAATCAGCCCCAGCATTTT.